The next 2 T cell receptor beta chains were all read from a single sample in a study of T cell repertoires in cytomegalovirus infection. These TCRs are of unknown antigen specificity. TCRdb ran MiXCR on the reads and lists one entry per CDR3 protein. The repertoire consists of tens of thousands of distinct CDR3 sequences, with roughly 25% occurring once and the leading ten covering 50%. The sample was CD8+ T cells from cultured PBMCs, taken from culture after CMV antigen stimulation. The receptors were sampled from a human donor in good health (CMV status not recorded). Some clones in this sample may be carry-over from other donors' samples.

This clonotype was found a few times. This chain links TRBV11-2 with TRBJ2-7; the match to TRBD2 covers 8 bases. There are 14 residues in the CDR3. J gave up 2 bases and V 1 base, and 1 base lay outside the gene matches. CDR1 is SGHAT, CDR2 FQNNGV, per germline. CDR3 sequence: CASSLGGLAYEQYF. The DNA of the CDR3 is TGTGCCAGCAGCTTAGGGGGACTAGCCTACGAGCAGTACTTC.

The chain combines TRBV29-1 with TRBJ1-5; D call uncertain. This CDR3 contains 13 residues. The germline V and J ends were trimmed by 4 bases and 3 bases, with 10 bases remaining between them. Germline CDR1 and CDR2: SQVTM and ANQGSEA. The chain's CDR3 is CSVGNGDNQPQHF. For the CDR3, the DNA is TGCAGCGTTGGCAACGGGGACAATCAGCCCCAGCATTTT.